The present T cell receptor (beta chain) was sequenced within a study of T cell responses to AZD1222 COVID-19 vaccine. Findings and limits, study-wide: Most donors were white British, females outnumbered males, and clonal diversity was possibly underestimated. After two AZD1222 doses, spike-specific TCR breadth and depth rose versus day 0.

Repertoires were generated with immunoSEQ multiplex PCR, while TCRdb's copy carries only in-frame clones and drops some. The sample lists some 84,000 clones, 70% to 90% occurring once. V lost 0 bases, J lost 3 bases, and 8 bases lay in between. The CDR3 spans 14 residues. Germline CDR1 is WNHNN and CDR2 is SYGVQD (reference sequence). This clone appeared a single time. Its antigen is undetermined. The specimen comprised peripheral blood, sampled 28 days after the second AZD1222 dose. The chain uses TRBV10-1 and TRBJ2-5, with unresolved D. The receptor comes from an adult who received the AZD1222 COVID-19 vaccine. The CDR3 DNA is TGCGCCAGCAGTGAGTCGGAGAGAGAAGAGACCCAGTACTTC. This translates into CASSESEREETQYF.